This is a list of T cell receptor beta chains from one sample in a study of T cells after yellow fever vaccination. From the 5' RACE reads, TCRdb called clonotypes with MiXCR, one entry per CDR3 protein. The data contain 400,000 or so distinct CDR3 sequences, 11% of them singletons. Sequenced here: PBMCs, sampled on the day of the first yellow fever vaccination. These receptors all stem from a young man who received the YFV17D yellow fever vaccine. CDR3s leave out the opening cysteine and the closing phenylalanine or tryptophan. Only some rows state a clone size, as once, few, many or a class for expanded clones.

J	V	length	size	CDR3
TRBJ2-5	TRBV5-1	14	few	ASSLGDRGTQETQY
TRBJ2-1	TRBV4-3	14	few	ASSHDGQFSYNEQF
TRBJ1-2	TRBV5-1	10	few	ASSFGLYGYT
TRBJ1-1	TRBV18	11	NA	ASSPFRGTEAF
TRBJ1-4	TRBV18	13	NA	ASSPRGWTNEKLF
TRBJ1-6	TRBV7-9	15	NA	ASKPLSSGLTNSPLH
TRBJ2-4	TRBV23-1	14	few	ASSQKGTLAKNIQY
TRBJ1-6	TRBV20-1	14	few	SARDGRYPVNSPLH
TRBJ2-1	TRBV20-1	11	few	SARDPQGDEQF
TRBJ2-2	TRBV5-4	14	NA	ASSFTTGQGTGELF
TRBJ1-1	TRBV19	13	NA	ASTHRQGKNTEAF
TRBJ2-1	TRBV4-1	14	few	ASSQVLVAGYNEQF
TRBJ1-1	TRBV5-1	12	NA	ASSRTAMNTEAF
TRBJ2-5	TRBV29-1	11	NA	SVGWGQEETQY
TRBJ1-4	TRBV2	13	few	ASRELQGAGEKLF
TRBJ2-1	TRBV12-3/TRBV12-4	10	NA	ASSYSGGRQF
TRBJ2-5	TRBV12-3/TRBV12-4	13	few	ASSLGQGRVGTQY
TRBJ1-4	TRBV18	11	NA	ASSPGADEKLF
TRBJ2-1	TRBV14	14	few	ASSQKQGQSYNEQF
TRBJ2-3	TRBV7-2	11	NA	ASSRGVGATQY
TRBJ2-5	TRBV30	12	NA	AWSVGIGWETQY
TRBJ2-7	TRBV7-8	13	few	ASSLAPGGAYEQY
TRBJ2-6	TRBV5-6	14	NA	AISSGVPSGANVLT